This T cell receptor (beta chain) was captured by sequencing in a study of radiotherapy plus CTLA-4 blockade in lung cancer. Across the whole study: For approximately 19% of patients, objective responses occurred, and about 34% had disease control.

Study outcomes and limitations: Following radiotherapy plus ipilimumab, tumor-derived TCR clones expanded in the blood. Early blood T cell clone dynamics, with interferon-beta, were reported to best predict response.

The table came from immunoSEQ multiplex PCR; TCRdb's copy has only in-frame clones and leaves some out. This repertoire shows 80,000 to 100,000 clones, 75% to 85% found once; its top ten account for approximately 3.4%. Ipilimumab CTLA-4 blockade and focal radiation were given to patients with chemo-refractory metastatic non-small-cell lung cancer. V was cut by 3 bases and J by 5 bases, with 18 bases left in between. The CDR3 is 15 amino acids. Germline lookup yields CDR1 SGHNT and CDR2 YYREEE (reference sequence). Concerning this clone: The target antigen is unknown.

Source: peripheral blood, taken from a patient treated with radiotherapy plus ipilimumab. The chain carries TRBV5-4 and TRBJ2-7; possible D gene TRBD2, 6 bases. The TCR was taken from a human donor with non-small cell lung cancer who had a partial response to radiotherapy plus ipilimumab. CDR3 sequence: CASSWAGTQRHEQYF. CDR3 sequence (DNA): TGTGCCAGCAGCTGGGCCGGGACTCAGAGGCACGAGCAGTACTTC.